A single sample is the source of the 24 T cell receptor beta chains below, sequenced in a study of CD8 T cells in Susac syndrome. After extraction with the RNeasy kit, roughly 0.5 to 1 ug of the RNA was reverse transcribed using random hexamers. MiXCR, run by TCRdb on the immunoSEQ multiplex PCR reads, gives a single entry per CDR3 protein. This repertoire shows 150,000 to 200,000 distinct CDR3 sequences, 90% to 95% found once; its top ten account for around 0.085%. The sequenced sample consisted of CD4+ T cells from PBMCs. These receptors were obtained from a human donor with multiple sclerosis.

The chain carries TRBV2 and TRBJ2-5, with D possibly being TRBD1 or TRBD2 (5 bases each). The CDR3 is made up of 13 amino acids. The germline V and J ends were trimmed by 8 bases and 5 bases, with 15 bases remaining between them. Germline lookup yields CDR1 SNHLY and CDR2 FYNNEI. The CDR3 spells CASASRGTETQYF. CDR3 in DNA: TGTGCCAGCGCCTCCCGGGGCACCGAGACCCAGTACTTC.

J is TRBJ2-3 and V is TRBV29-1; tentative D call: TRBD2 (5 bases). The CDR3 has 13 amino acids. Germline assignment: CDR1 SQVTM and CDR2 ANQGSEA. Trimming cost V 4 bases and J 1 base, with 9 bases left between them. The CDR3 DNA follows: TGCAGCGTTGCGGGATTTGGCACAGATACGCAGTATTTT. Translated, it gives CSVAGFGTDTQYF.

The rearrangement joins TRBV19 to TRBJ1-4, with a weak D call TRBD1 (5 bases). CDR3 size: 16 residues. Trimming took 5 bases from V and 7 from J, leaving 20 bases between them. The germline gives CDR1 LNHDA, CDR2 SQIVND (reference sequence). CDR3 protein: CASSVRQNWRGEKLFF. As DNA, the CDR3 is TGTGCCAGTAGTGTCCGACAGAACTGGAGGGGTGAAAAACTGTTTTTT. The full variable domain, its missing parts supplied by reference TRBV19 and TRBJ1-4, is DGGITQSPKYLFRKEGQNVTLSCEQNLNHDAMYWYRQDPGQGLRLIYYSQIVNDFQKGDIAEGYSVSREKKESFPLTVTSAQKNPTAFYLCASSVRQNWRGEKLFFGSGTQLSVL.

This rearrangement joins TRBV30 to TRBJ1-1; 7 positions match TRBD1. Trimming at V came to 5 bases and at J to 4 bases, leaving 4 bases not matched to a gene. CDR1 and CDR2 from the germline V gene are GTSNPN and SVGIG (reference sequence). The CDR3 is made up of 12 amino acids. CDR3 DNA: TGTGCCTGGGACAGGGCCCTCACTGAAGCTTTCTTT. Amino acids: CAWDRALTEAFF.

The chain carries TRBV6-2 or TRBV6-3 and TRBJ1-5; no clear D. V was clipped by 6 bases and J by 5 bases, with 11 bases between them. Germline CDR1 is MNHEY and CDR2 is SVGEGT. The CDR3 runs to 13 residues. The CDR3 reads CASRLTEYQPQHF. CDR3 in DNA: TGTGCCAGCAGACTCACAGAATATCAGCCCCAGCATTTT.

The V gene is TRBV29-1, the J gene TRBJ2-1; the match to TRBD1 covers 7 bases. CDR1 is SQVTM and CDR2 is ANQGSEA in the germline V gene. The CDR3 length is 14 residues. The junction had 9 bases not matched to a gene; V was cut back by 7 bases and J by 3 bases. The CDR3 coding sequence is TGCAGCGCAACGGGACAGTTCATCTACAATGAGCAGTTCTTC. Protein sequence: CSATGQFIYNEQFF.

The chain recombines TRBV11-2 with TRBJ2-1, with TRBD1 matching 9 bases. The CDR3 covers 15 residues. Looked up from germline, CDR1 is SGHAT and CDR2 is FQNNGV. V gave up 5 bases and J gave up 7 bases; unmatched junction bases: 9. CDR3 sequence (DNA): TGTGCCAGCAGCACGTACAGGGGGCGTAGGAATGAGCAGTTCTTC. As protein: CASSTYRGRRNEQFF. Using reference TRBV11-2 and TRBJ2-1 for the parts outside the CDR3, the full variable domain is EAGVAQSPRYKIIEKRQSVAFWCNPISGHATLYWYQQILGQGPKLLIQFQNNGVVDDSQLPKDRFSAERLKGVDSTLKIQPAKLEDSAVYLCASSTYRGRRNEQFFGPGTRLTVL.

The chain recombines TRBV7-6 with TRBJ2-5; 7 bases agree with TRBD1. Germline V gene data show CDR1 as SGHVS and CDR2 as FNYEAQ. J was trimmed by 7 bases and V by 6 bases; bases with no gene match: 8. The CDR3 runs to 13 residues. Here the CDR3 reads CASSNRGEGTQYF. As DNA, the CDR3 is TGTGCCAGCAGTAACAGGGGAGAGGGGACCCAGTACTTC.

The gene calls are TRBV25-1 and TRBJ2-7; 7 nucleotides align to TRBD1. CDR1 is MGHDK and CDR2 is SYGVNS in the germline V gene. CDR3 size: 14 residues. Trimming removed 2 bases from V and 2 bases from J; junction bases left unmatched: 3. The CDR3 reads CASSEPDRAYEQYF. As DNA, the CDR3 is TGTGCCAGCAGTGAACCCGACAGGGCCTACGAGCAGTACTTC.

This chain links TRBV24-1 with TRBJ2-5; a weak D match, TRBD2 (7 bases). Trimming removed 2 bases from V and 5 bases from J, with 14 bases in between. This CDR3 is built from 15 residues. Germline CDR1 and CDR2: KGHDR and SFDVKD. CDR3 DNA sequence: TGTGCCACCAGTGATTGGGGAGGGGGTCAGGAGACCCAGTACTTC. It encodes CATSDWGGGQETQYF.

The gene calls are TRBV7-9 and TRBJ2-1, with D possibly being TRBD1 (6 bases). Between the trimmed V and J ends, which lost 3 bases and 13 bases, there was a span of 7 bases. Germline V gene data show CDR1 as SEHNR and CDR2 as FQNEAQ (reference sequence). The CDR3 loop spans 10 amino acids. The CDR3 DNA reads TGTGCCAGCAGCTTGGGGACACAGTTCTTC. This encodes CASSLGTQFF.

This chain joins TRBV15 and TRBJ2-7; tentative D call: TRBD2 (6 bases). The germline V gene encodes CDR1 LNHNV and CDR2 YYDKDF (reference sequence). The CDR3 extends over 15 amino acids. Trimming pared 1 base from V and 3 bases from J, leaving 13 bases between. DNA for the CDR3: TGTGCCACCAGCAGAGGTTCTAGCGCAGGCTACGAGCAGTACTTC. It specifies CATSRGSSAGYEQYF.

The J gene is TRBJ1-2, the V gene TRBV30, with D possibly matching TRBD1 (5 bases). In germline, CDR1 is GTSNPN, CDR2 SVGIG (reference sequence). Trimming took 5 bases from V and 13 from J, leaving 20 bases between them. CDR3 length: 12 residues. The CDR3 here is CAWGNLPQDVTF. DNA for the CDR3: TGTGCCTGGGGGAACCTGCCACAGGACGTCACCTTC.

The chain joins TRBV5-1 to TRBJ2-5; 11 nucleotides line up with TRBD2. Germline values: CDR1 SGHRS, CDR2 YFSETQ. The V segment lost 4 bases and the J segment 7 bases; nucleotides outside the gene matches: 6. This CDR3 contains 14 residues. This CDR3 reads CASSPGLADGTQYF. The CDR3 DNA reads TGCGCCAGCAGCCCGGGACTAGCGGATGGGACCCAGTACTTC.

The CDR3 nucleotides are TGTGCCAGCACCCTTAGCGGGAGGACCCCAGATACGCAGTATTTT. This encodes CASTLSGRTPDTQYF. The chain has TRBV12-3 or TRBV12-4 and TRBJ2-3; 10 bases map to TRBD2. The CDR3 has 15 residues. V shed 7 bases and J 4 bases; nucleotides not matched to a gene: 8.

The V and J genes are TRBV7-9 and TRBJ1-1; possible D gene TRBD1, 6 bases. The CDR3 loop spans 14 amino acids. V lost 11 bases and J 1 base, leaving 17 bases between the germline ends. Germline values: CDR1 SEHNR, CDR2 FQNEAQ (reference sequence). CDR3 coding DNA: TGTGCCCAGGTACCGGGACAAGCGAACACTGAAGCTTTCTTT. Protein: CAQVPGQANTEAFF.

The V call is TRBV14, the J call TRBJ2-7, with D uncertain. The CDR3 runs 13 residues. Trimming pared 1 base from V and 2 bases from J, leaving 6 bases between. Germline V gene lookup returns CDR1 SGHDN and CDR2 FVKESK. The CDR3 spells CASSQGEPYEQYF. CDR3 in DNA: TGTGCCAGCAGCCAAGGAGAGCCCTACGAGCAGTACTTC.

This clonotype was detected only a few times. The chain links TRBV5-4 to TRBJ2-7; D is possibly TRBD1 (6 bases). Trimming left V 0 bases short and J 3 bases short, with 10 bases between. The germline V gene has CDR1 SGHNT and CDR2 YYREEE (reference sequence). The length of the CDR3 is 14 residues. The CDR3 DNA reads TGTGCCAGCAGCTTGGGGGGACAAGACTACGAGCAGTACTTC. Its translation is CASSLGGQDYEQYF.

The rearrangement uses TRBV20-1 and TRBJ1-2; D is perhaps TRBD1 (5 bases). The CDR3 length is 12 residues. The ends were cut back, 1 base at V and 4 bases at J, with 7 bases in the middle. Germline V gives CDR1 DFQATT, CDR2 SNEGSKA (reference sequence). The CDR3 sequence is CSARGTRYGYTF. CDR3 bases: TGCAGTGCTAGAGGGACACGCTATGGCTACACCTTC.

The rearrangement uses TRBV3-1 and TRBJ2-5; tentatively, D is TRBD2 (5 bases). Germline V gene data show CDR1 as LGHDT and CDR2 as YNNKEL (reference sequence). This CDR3 has 17 residues. The germline V and J ends were trimmed by 2 bases and 4 bases, with 20 bases remaining between them. CDR3 region: CASSQYGVGEERETQYF. Written as DNA, the CDR3 is TGTGCCAGCAGCCAATACGGGGTGGGCGAGGAGAGAGAGACCCAGTACTTC.

The rearrangement links TRBV29-1 to TRBJ2-3; 7 nucleotides line up with TRBD2. Trimming cost V 6 bases and J 1 base; bases outside gene matches: 16. Germline V CDR1 and CDR2: SQVTM, ANQGSEA. CDR3 size: 17 residues. This CDR3 reads CSVARDYSGPRTDTQYF. CDR3 in DNA: TGCAGCGTGGCGAGGGATTATAGCGGGCCACGCACAGATACGCAGTATTTT.

The chain has TRBV27 and TRBJ1-1; 9 bases align to TRBD1. Germline CDR1 is MNHEY and CDR2 is SMNVEV (reference sequence). V dropped 4 bases and J dropped 4; count of bases not matched to a gene: 7. The CDR3 loop spans 15 amino acids. CDR3 loop: CASSSYRGQVTEAFF. CDR3 nucleotides: TGTGCCAGCAGTTCGTACAGGGGGCAGGTCACTGAAGCTTTCTTT.

The chain is built from TRBV20-1 and TRBJ2-2; no reliable D call. Germline V lookup: CDR1 DFQATT, CDR2 SNEGSKA (reference sequence). V lost 3 bases and J 1 base, leaving 6 bases between the germline ends. The CDR3 totals 13 residues. CDR3 sequence (DNA): TGCAGTGCTAGCGACGGGAACACCGGGGAGCTGTTTTTT. It translates to CSASDGNTGELFF.

J is TRBJ2-1 and V is TRBV12-5; D is uncertain. Germline CDR1 reads LGHNT; CDR2 reads FRNRAP. CDR3 length: 15 amino acids. Trimming removed 7 bases at V and 8 bases at J, with 21 bases between. The CDR3, as DNA: TGTGCTAGTGCCCTCTTCCCCCTTTTAGGCTATGAGCAGTTCTTC. Residues: CASALFPLLGYEQFF.